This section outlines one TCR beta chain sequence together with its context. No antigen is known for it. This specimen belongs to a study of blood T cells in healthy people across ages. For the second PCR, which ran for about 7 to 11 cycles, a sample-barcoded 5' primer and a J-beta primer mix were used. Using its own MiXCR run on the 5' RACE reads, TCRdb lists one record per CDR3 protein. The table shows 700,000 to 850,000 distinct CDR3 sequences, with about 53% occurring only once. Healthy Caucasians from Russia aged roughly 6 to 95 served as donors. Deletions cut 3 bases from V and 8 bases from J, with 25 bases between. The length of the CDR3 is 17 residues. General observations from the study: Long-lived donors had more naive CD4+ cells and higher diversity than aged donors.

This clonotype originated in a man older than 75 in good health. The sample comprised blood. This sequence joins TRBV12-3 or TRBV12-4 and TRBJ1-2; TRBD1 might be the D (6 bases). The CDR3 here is CASSLRGIRGFRRGYTF. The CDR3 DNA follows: TGTGCCAGCAGTTTGAGGGGGATTCGGGGGTTTCGGCGAGGCTACACCTTC.